The 21 T cell receptor beta chains reported below all come from one sample, sequenced in a study of blood T cells in healthy people across ages (dated by TCRdb to the mid-2010s). Libraries were built with 5' RACE. Instrument used: Illumina HiSeq 2500. A second roughly 6 to 11 cycle PCR used a sample-barcoded 5' primer and a J-beta primer mix. TCRdb handled the public reads itself, with Q25 trimming in fastp and clone calling in MiXCR, and kept productive beta chains. Each entry merges the rows of one CDR3 protein and shows their most common DNA and genes. The sample data list approximately 790,000 distinct CDR3 sequences, and roughly 60% of these were observed just once. The ten largest account for 28% of the sample. Specimen: blood. Every receptor here comes from a man aged 25 to 40 in good health.

The chain combines TRBV12-3 or TRBV12-4 with TRBJ2-1, with TRBD1 matching 7 bases. Trimming at V came to 7 bases and at J to 1 base, leaving 10 bases not matched to a gene. The CDR3 sequence is 16 residues long. The CDR3 is CASTLNRGGSYNEQFF. In DNA, the CDR3 is TGTGCCAGCACTCTGAACAGGGGCGGTTCCTACAATGAGCAGTTCTTC.

The rearrangement joins TRBV6-1 to TRBJ2-1; TRBD2 matches 16 bases. This CDR3 is built from 18 residues. Germline CDR1 reads MNHNS; CDR2 reads SASEGT. V shed 6 bases, J shed 4 bases, and the junction held 9 bases outside the gene matches. CDR3 DNA sequence: TGTGCCAGCAGCTCCCCCGGGACTAGCGGGGGGGATTACAATGAGCAGTTCTTC. It encodes CASSSPGTSGGDYNEQFF.

The rearrangement uses TRBV5-1 and TRBJ2-3, with D maybe TRBD1 (7 bases). Trimming stripped 4 bases from V and 0 bases from J, with 12 bases between. Germline values: CDR1 SGHRS, CDR2 YFSETQ. This CDR3 contains 15 residues. As DNA, the CDR3 is TGCGCCAGCAGCCCGACAGGGAGGAGCACAGATACGCAGTATTTT. This sequence encodes CASSPTGRSTDTQYF.

The chain combines TRBV6-5 with TRBJ2-1; D unclear. Germline loops: CDR1 MNHEY, CDR2 SVGAGI. The CDR3 consists of 14 residues. Trimming pared 0 bases from V and 13 bases from J, leaving 16 bases between. Here the CDR3 DNA reads TGTGCCAGCAGTTACTCGTTGGGCAGCGCGTCTCAGTTCTTC. This codes for CASSYSLGSASQFF.

The chain couples TRBV9 to TRBJ2-5; D may be TRBD1 (5 bases). Trimming removed 0 bases at V and 4 bases at J, with 10 bases between. From germline, CDR1 is SGDLS and CDR2 YYNGEE. The CDR3 length is 14 residues. The CDR3 DNA reads TGTGCCAGCAGCGTAGAGGGGTTCTCAGAGACCCAGTACTTC. Its translation is CASSVEGFSETQYF.

The chain employs TRBV28 and TRBJ2-7; 7 positions agree with TRBD1. Germline V gene lookup returns CDR1 MDHEN and CDR2 SYDVKM. The V and J ends lost 6 bases and 2 bases, in that order; junction bases with no gene match: 4. The CDR3 is made up of 13 amino acids. CDR3 region: CASRADRAYEQYF. The CDR3 nucleotides read TGTGCCAGCAGGGCCGACAGGGCCTACGAGCAGTACTTC.

This clonotype has only a few counts. This chain connects TRBV9 to TRBJ2-5; the D gene is possibly TRBD2 (5 bases). Trimming shortened V by 4 bases and J by 4 bases, and 11 bases separated the two germline ends. CDR3 length equals 13 residues. Germline lookup yields CDR1 SGDLS and CDR2 YYNGEE. DNA of the CDR3: TGTGCCAGCAGCCGAGGAGGCCCAGAGACCCAGTACTTC. Its translation is CASSRGGPETQYF.

The chain has TRBV28 and TRBJ2-5, with TRBD2 matching over 10 bases. The V and J ends lost 2 bases and 1 base, in that order; junction bases with no gene match: 7. Germline assignment: CDR1 MDHEN and CDR2 SYDVKM. The CDR3 has 17 amino acids. As DNA, the CDR3 is TGTGCCAGCAGTTTAGGGGGAGCGGGGGGGCTCCAAGAGACCCAGTACTTC. It codes for CASSLGGAGGLQETQYF.

This clonotype occurred many times. The V gene is TRBV12-3 or TRBV12-4, the J gene TRBJ2-6; tentative D call: TRBD1 (6 bases). V gave up 6 bases and J gave up 2 bases, with 8 bases separating them. The CDR3 runs 14 residues. The CDR3 nucleotides read TGTGCCAGCAGCCGGACAGCTGGGGCCAACGTCCTGACTTTC. Translation gives CASSRTAGANVLTF.

The J gene is TRBJ2-2, the V gene TRBV7-2; a possible D gene is TRBD1 (6 bases). The V end lost 6 bases, the J end lost 0 bases, and 11 bases lay between the germline ends. CDR1 and CDR2 (germline): SGHTA, FQGNSA. The CDR3 consists of 15 residues. The CDR3 spells CASRDWTANTGELFF. CDR3 nucleotide sequence: TGTGCCAGCAGGGATTGGACAGCGAACACCGGGGAGCTGTTTTTT.

Only a few counts were recorded for this clonotype. The rearrangement links TRBV10-3 to TRBJ2-1, with a possible D match to TRBD1 (5 bases). This CDR3 contains 13 residues. CDR1 ENHRY and CDR2 SYGVKD come from the germline V gene. Deletions cut 5 bases from V and 6 bases from J, with 11 bases between. The CDR3 here is CAISSDTPNEQFF. Here the CDR3 DNA reads TGTGCCATCAGTTCGGACACCCCCAATGAGCAGTTCTTC.

The rearrangement joins TRBV10-3 to TRBJ1-6, with a tentative D call TRBD1 (5 bases). The length of the CDR3 is 14 residues. V lost 10 bases to trimming and J lost 5 bases, with 15 bases between them. Germline V CDR1 and CDR2: ENHRY, SYGVKD. CDR3 DNA: TGTGCCACCGGACGACAGAAGGATAATTCACCCCTCCACTTT. Translating it yields CATGRQKDNSPLHF.

This chain uses TRBV20-1 with TRBJ2-1; 16 positions agree with TRBD2. The V gene end was trimmed by 5 bases and the J gene end by 2 bases; junction bases not matched to a gene: 9. Germline V gene sequence: CDR1 DFQATT, CDR2 SNEGSKA (reference sequence). This CDR3 comprises 18 residues. The CDR3 bases are TGCAGTGCTGGGGGACTAGCGGGGGGGTTGTTCACCTACAATGAGCAGTTCTTC. Translated, it gives CSAGGLAGGLFTYNEQFF.

Concerning this clonotype: A much larger clone sits a single nucleotide away, making a read error possible. The chain combines TRBV10-3 with TRBJ2-1, with TRBD1 identical over 7 bases. The junction had 10 bases not matched to a gene; V was cut back by 4 bases and J by 13 bases. Germline values: CDR1 ENHRY, CDR2 SYGVKD. The length of the CDR3 is 13 residues. The CDR3 loop is CAISGTGRETQFF. In DNA form, the CDR3 reads TGTGCCATCAGTGGGACAGGAAGAGAGACCCAGTTCTTC.

The rearrangement links TRBV9 to TRBJ2-4, with 11 bases aligning to TRBD2. The last part of the DNA fits TRBJ2-7 better; the J call may be wrong. This CDR3 is 16 amino acids long. The germline V gene has CDR1 SGDLS and CDR2 YYNGEE. The DNA for the CDR3 is TGTGCCAGCAGCGTGTCCGGGACTAGCGGAGACTACGAGCAGTACTTC. Encoded protein: CASSVSGTSGDYEQYF.

The chain couples TRBV30 to TRBJ2-1, with TRBD1 identical over 10 bases. Unmatched junction bases numbered 11, after V lost 3 bases and J lost 0 bases. This CDR3 contains 18 residues. CDR1 is GTSNPN and CDR2 is SVGIG in the germline V gene (reference sequence). CDR3 in amino acids: CAWRAGTGALSSYNEQFF. CDR3 DNA: TGTGCCTGGAGAGCCGGGACAGGGGCCCTTAGCTCCTACAATGAGCAGTTCTTC. Variable domain in full (rest from reference TRBV30 and TRBJ2-1): SQTIHQWPATLVQPVGSPLSLECTVEGTSNPNLYWYRQAAGRGLQLLFYSVGIGQISSEVPQNLSASRPQDRQFILSSKKLLLSDSGFYLCAWRAGTGALSSYNEQFFGPGTRLTVL.

The sample holds a few counts of this clonotype. The rearrangement joins TRBV9 to TRBJ2-1; D is undetermined. CDR3 length: 12 amino acids. CDR1 and CDR2 (germline): SGDLS, YYNGEE. V was trimmed by 0 bases and J by 5 bases, leaving 3 bases between them. As DNA, the CDR3 is TGTGCCAGCAGCGTAGAGGACAATGAGCAGTTCTTC. Its translation: CASSVEDNEQFF.

The genes are TRBV6-5 and TRBJ2-7; 9 positions agree with TRBD2. V was clipped by 0 bases and J by 0 bases; unmatched bases: 3. CDR1 MNHEY and CDR2 SVGAGI come from the germline V gene. There are 16 residues in the CDR3. This CDR3 is CASSYSPSGDSYEQYF. The CDR3 region has the DNA TGTGCCAGCAGTTACTCGCCTAGCGGGGACTCCTACGAGCAGTACTTC.

This clonotype was picked up one time. One end of the junction fails to match germline, which may point to a read error. The genes are TRBV28 and TRBJ2-1, with D maybe TRBD1 (5 bases). The CDR3 loop spans 14 amino acids. Germline-derived CDR1 and CDR2 are MDHEN and SYDVKM. CDR3 amino acids: CASSRDWGLNGQFF. CDR3 nucleotides: TGTGCCAGCAGTCGTGATTGGGGCCTTAATGGGCAGTTCTTC. The variable domain in full, completed from reference TRBV28 and TRBJ2-1, reads DVKVTQSSRYLVKRTGEKVFLECVQDMDHENMFWYRQDPGLGLRLIYFSYDVKMKEKGDIPEGYSVSREKKERFSLILESASTNQTSMYLCASSRDWGLNGQFFGPGTRLTVL.

The V gene is TRBV6-2 or TRBV6-3, the J gene TRBJ2-7; D gene ambiguous. Judging by the DNA end, TRBJ2-5 fits better; the J call may be wrong. The germline gives CDR1 MNHEY, CDR2 SVGEGT. The CDR3 spans 13 residues. The CDR3 region is CAIGKALFETQYF. CDR3 DNA sequence: TGTGCCATCGGCAAGGCTTTATTCGAGACCCAGTACTTC.

This clonotype occurred a few times. The chain joins TRBV6-6 to TRBJ2-1, with TRBD1 matching over 9 bases. The ends lost 5 bases at V and 11 bases at J; junction bases unmatched: 7. This CDR3 is 13 amino acids long. Germline CDR1 is MNHNY and CDR2 is SVGAGI (reference sequence). This chain's CDR3 is CASSQRDREKQFF. The DNA for the CDR3 is TGTGCCAGCAGTCAACGGGACAGGGAGAAGCAGTTCTTC.